Each of the 22 T cell receptor beta chains below was sequenced from the same sample in a study of T cell repertoires in cytomegalovirus infection. For these TCRs, the target antigens are not known. Using its own MiXCR run on the reads, TCRdb lists one record per CDR3 protein. The sample carries roughly 990,000 distinct CDR3 sequences, roughly 31% recorded once. The specimen was cultured CD8+ T cells from PBMCs, collected from culture after CMV antigen stimulation. The source is a human donor in good health (CMV status not recorded). Some clones in this sample may be carry-over from other donors' samples.

V is TRBV5-6 and J is TRBJ2-2; D is perhaps TRBD2 (6 bases). The CDR3 runs 16 residues. Per germline, CDR1 SGHDT and CDR2 YYEEEE. V was pared by 3 bases and J by 0 bases, with 12 bases between. CDR3 in amino acids: CASSSLAGSNTGELFF. The DNA for the CDR3 is TGTGCCAGCAGCTCGTTGGCGGGGTCGAACACCGGGGAGCTGTTTTTT.

This clonotype came up a few times. The rearrangement links TRBV6-2 or TRBV6-3 to TRBJ1-5, with D maybe TRBD1 (5 bases). Trimming took off 2 bases at V and 5 bases at J, with 16 bases between the two ends. From germline, CDR1 is MNHEY and CDR2 SVGEGT. The CDR3 has 16 amino acids. Here the CDR3 DNA reads TGTGCCAGCAGTTACCGATTCCGACAGAACCATCAGCCCCAGCATTTT. This codes for CASSYRFRQNHQPQHF.

This clonotype was counted between two and nine times. The chain couples TRBV6-1 to TRBJ2-7; D may be TRBD1 or TRBD2 (5 bases each). CDR3 length: 15 amino acids. Germline V gene lookup returns CDR1 MNHNS and CDR2 SASEGT. The ends were cut back, 3 bases at V and 2 bases at J, with 14 bases in the middle. Written as DNA, the CDR3 is TGTGCCAGCAGTGAGCCCATCAGGGACCCCTACGAGCAGTACGTC. Translated, it gives CASSEPIRDPYEQYV.

The genes are TRBV27 and TRBJ1-6, with a tentative D call TRBD1 (6 bases). CDR1 and CDR2 from the germline V gene are MNHEY and SMNVEV (reference sequence). Trimming shortened V by 3 bases and J by 10 bases, and 13 bases separated the two germline ends. The CDR3 is made up of 14 amino acids. This CDR3 is CASSLGRGYSPLHF. CDR3 DNA sequence: TGTGCCAGCAGTTTGGGCAGGGGCTACTCACCCCTCCACTTT.

This clonotype occurred a few times. The V gene is TRBV19, the J gene TRBJ1-5, with TRBD1 as a possible D gene (5 bases). The CDR3 spans 15 residues. Germline CDR1 is LNHDA and CDR2 is SQIVND (reference sequence). The V end was cut by 3 bases, the J end by 4 bases, with 13 bases between. In DNA, the CDR3 is TGTGCCAGTAGTATCCTCCGGGACCAAAATCAGCCCCAGCATTTT. As protein: CASSILRDQNQPQHF.

This chain links TRBV19 with TRBJ2-7; no clear D. V was shortened by 4 bases and J by 2 bases, with 15 bases between the two germline ends. In germline, CDR1 is LNHDA, CDR2 SQIVND (reference sequence). The CDR3 extends over 15 amino acids. The CDR3 DNA reads TGTGCCAGTAGTACCATCCCCCCCTGGACCTACGAGCAGTACTTC. This encodes CASSTIPPWTYEQYF.

The chain is built from TRBV6-5 and TRBJ2-3; 12 bases are a match to TRBD2. CDR1 and CDR2 from the germline V gene are MNHEY and SVGAGI. This CDR3 is 18 amino acids long. V was pared by 0 bases and J by 4 bases, with 8 bases of the junction left unmatched. CDR3 DNA: TGTGCCAGCAGTTACTCGCCTAGCGGGGGGGCAGTGGCAGATACGCAGTATTTT. It encodes CASSYSPSGGAVADTQYF.

The gene calls are TRBV7-6 and TRBJ2-7; 7 nucleotides match TRBD2. The CDR3 has 14 residues. Germline V CDR1 and CDR2: SGHVS, FNYEAQ. V trimming: 1 base; J trimming: 3 bases; junction bases outside the gene matches: 3. CDR3 sequence reads: CASSLGDYGYEQYF. The CDR3 DNA sequence: TGTGCCAGCAGCTTAGGGGACTATGGCTACGAGCAGTACTTC.

The chain is built from TRBV7-9 and TRBJ2-3; D gene ambiguous. This CDR3 is 15 amino acids long. Germline V CDR1 and CDR2: SEHNR, FQNEAQ (reference sequence). With 5 bases removed from V and 2 bases from J, the gap between germline ends came to 14 bases. CDR3 in amino acids: CASSPGRGNTDTQYF. Written as DNA, the CDR3 is TGTGCCAGCAGCCCCGGTCGTGGGAACACAGATACGCAGTATTTT.

This clonotype has ten or more counts. This chain links TRBV7-9 with TRBJ1-5, with a weak D call TRBD1 (5 bases). The CDR3 contains 14 residues. V lost 3 bases, J lost 4 bases, and 10 bases lay in between. Germline V gene sequence: CDR1 SEHNR, CDR2 FQNEAQ (reference sequence). CDR3 region: CASSFGTMNQPQHF. For the CDR3, the DNA is TGTGCCAGCAGCTTTGGGACGATGAATCAGCCCCAGCATTTT.

This clonotype was seen more than once but under ten times. This chain's CDR3 is CSAVARGGPPGETQYF. The CDR3, as DNA: TGCAGTGCCGTAGCCCGGGGAGGGCCTCCAGGAGAGACCCAGTACTTC. The chain combines TRBV20-1 with TRBJ2-5; TRBD2 matches at 7 bases. Germline V lookup: CDR1 DFQATT, CDR2 SNEGSKA (reference sequence). This CDR3 contains 16 residues. Germline trimming cut 6 bases from V and 4 bases from J; bases unmatched to any gene: 17.

This chain connects TRBV5-1 to TRBJ1-6, with D unresolved. With 0 bases removed from V and 0 bases from J, the gap between germline ends came to 7 bases. CDR1 SGHRS and CDR2 YFSETQ come from the germline V gene. This CDR3 has 16 residues. The chain's CDR3 is CASSLESVSYNSPLHF. In DNA, the CDR3 is TGCGCCAGCAGCTTGGAGTCAGTCTCCTATAATTCACCCCTCCACTTT.

V usage is TRBV15 and J usage is TRBJ2-2; 9 nucleotides align to TRBD2. From germline, CDR1 is LNHNV and CDR2 YYDKDF (reference sequence). Trimming at V came to 0 bases and at J to 2 bases, leaving 4 bases not matched to a gene. The length of the CDR3 is 17 residues. The CDR3 coding sequence is TGTGCCACCAGCAGAGAAAGACTAGCGGCCAACACCGGGGAGCTGTTTTTT. Translating gives CATSRERLAANTGELFF.

This clonotype came up a few times. The rearrangement joins TRBV7-6 to TRBJ2-1; D not certain. Germline V gene lookup returns CDR1 SGHVS and CDR2 FNYEAQ. The CDR3 extends over 15 amino acids. Trimming shortened V by 2 bases and J by 5 bases, and 13 bases separated the two germline ends. Written as DNA, the CDR3 is TGTGCCAGCAGCTTACCGGGTCTCCCAGACAATGAGCAGTTCTTC. It yields the protein CASSLPGLPDNEQFF.

V usage is TRBV25-1 and J usage is TRBJ1-5; 7 positions match TRBD1. Germline CDR1 and CDR2: MGHDK and SYGVNS. The CDR3 is 18 residues long. Trimming took 1 base from V and 1 from J; bases not matched to a gene: 10. The CDR3 loop is CASSECLTGAESNQPQHF. The CDR3 region has the DNA TGTGCCAGCAGTGAATGTCTCACAGGGGCGGAGAGCAATCAGCCCCAGCATTTT.

Concerning this clonotype itself: Germline is not matched at one junction end, which may reflect a read error. The chain is built from TRBV12-5 and TRBJ2-5; TRBD2 matches at 13 bases. Per germline, CDR1 LGHNT and CDR2 FRNRAP. This CDR3 contains 15 residues. DNA of the CDR3: TGTGCTAGTGGTGGGACTAGCGGGGTCCAAGAGACCCAGTGCTTC. Its translation: CASGGTSGVQETQCF. The whole variable domain, filled in from reference TRBV12-5 and TRBJ2-5, reads DARVTQTPRHKVTEMGQEVTMRCQPILGHNTVFWYRQTMMQGLELLAYFRNRAPLDDSGMPKDRFSAEMPDATLATLKIQPSEPRDSAVYFCASGGTSGVQETQCFGPGTRLLVL.

The genes are TRBV6-5 and TRBJ2-1, with 11 nucleotides matching TRBD2. V was clipped by 4 bases and J by 8 bases; unmatched bases: 7. In germline, CDR1 is MNHEY, CDR2 SVGAGI. There are 15 residues in the CDR3. Here the CDR3 DNA reads TGTGCCAGCAGTTTGACTAGCGGGGAAGGCGATGAGCAGTTCTTC. Amino acid sequence: CASSLTSGEGDEQFF.

The chain links TRBV20-1 to TRBJ2-5; D call uncertain. CDR3 length equals 18 residues. CDR1 and CDR2 from the germline V gene are DFQATT and SNEGSKA (reference sequence). The V end was cut by 0 bases, the J end by 0 bases, with 20 bases between. CDR3 DNA sequence: TGCAGTGCTAGAGACCTGTTATTCTGGACCGAGTACCAAGAGACCCAGTACTTC. Translating it yields CSARDLLFWTEYQETQYF.

The chain has TRBV29-1 and TRBJ2-2; maybe TRBD2 (5 bases). Trimming removed 5 bases at V and 2 bases at J, with 6 bases between. This CDR3 is built from 12 residues. CDR1 SQVTM and CDR2 ANQGSEA come from the germline V gene. In nucleotides, the CDR3 is TGCAGCGTTACTAGAAACACCGGGGAGCTGTTTTTT. Translated, it gives CSVTRNTGELFF.

The chain recombines TRBV7-6 with TRBJ1-2, with TRBD1 identical over 7 bases. CDR3 size: 15 residues. After removal of 5 bases from V and 2 bases from J, the junction contained 8 bases not matched to a gene. Germline CDR1 SGHVS, CDR2 FNYEAQ. CDR3 sequence (DNA): TGTGCCAGCAGCGCAAGACAGGGATCCAACTATGGCTACACCTTC. This codes for CASSARQGSNYGYTF.

The chain combines TRBV6-1 with TRBJ1-2; D is possibly TRBD1 (5 bases). The germline gives CDR1 MNHNS, CDR2 SASEGT. CDR3 length equals 13 residues. Deletions cut 10 bases from V and 2 bases from J, with 14 bases between. CDR3 in amino acids: CATHIPGNYGYTF. The CDR3 DNA is TGTGCCACCCACATCCCAGGGAACTATGGCTACACCTTC.

The gene calls are TRBV7-2 and TRBJ2-3; tentative D call: TRBD2 (7 bases). Per the germline V gene, CDR1 is SGHTA and CDR2 is FQGNSA. The V and J ends lost 1 base and 0 bases respectively, with 17 bases between them. The CDR3 has 18 residues. In DNA form, the CDR3 reads TGTGCCAGCAGCTTAGAGGCGGGGGCCCTCGACAGCACAGATACGCAGTATTTT. Protein sequence: CASSLEAGALDSTDTQYF.